Each of the 10 T cell receptor beta chains below was sequenced from the same sample in a study of T cells in Graves' hyperthyroidism and ophthalmopathy. Amplification targeted TCR beta CDR3 regions from RNA transcripts. Primed by the HTBI set, a first-round RT-PCR was run on the TCR CDR3. TCRdb reprocessed the multiplex PCR reads with MiXCR, giving one entry per CDR3 protein. Among nearly 750,000 distinct CDR3 sequences listed, around a third were seen once. Material: blood. These receptors all come from a woman in her thirties or forties with Graves' hyperthyroidism.

Many counts were recorded for this clonotype. The chain combines TRBV7-9 with TRBJ1-5; tentative D call: TRBD1 (5 bases). CDR3 length: 15 residues. V was clipped by 4 bases and J by 1 base, with 11 bases between them. In germline, CDR1 is SEHNR, CDR2 FQNEAQ (reference sequence). CDR3 bases: TGTGCCAGCAGCTCCTCGACAGAGAGCAATCAGCCCCAGCATTTT. This encodes CASSSSTESNQPQHF.

This rearrangement joins TRBV25-1 to TRBJ2-3; TRBD2 matches at 8 bases. The CDR3 is made up of 16 amino acids. Trimming took 1 base from V and 4 from J; bases not matched to a gene: 7. The V gene's germline CDR1 is MGHDK and CDR2 SYGVNS. CDR3 sequence (DNA): TGTGCCAGCAGTGAATCTCGCGGGGGGTTTTCAGATACGCAGTATTTT. Its translation: CASSESRGGFSDTQYF.

This clonotype was counted only a few times. This chain links TRBV4-3 with TRBJ1-2; tentatively, D is TRBD1 (5 bases). The CDR3 contains 15 residues. Looked up from germline, CDR1 is LGHNA and CDR2 is YSLEER. Deletions cut 1 base from V and 6 bases from J, with 15 bases between. CDR3 in amino acids: CASSQGQTWGNGYTF. The CDR3 region has the DNA TGCGCCAGCAGCCAAGGGCAGACGTGGGGGAATGGCTACACCTTC.

The rearrangement joins TRBV6-6 to TRBJ2-7; D gene uncertain. V gave up 4 bases and J gave up 4 bases, with 8 bases separating them. The CDR3 is made up of 12 amino acids. The germline V gene encodes CDR1 MNHNY and CDR2 SVGAGI (reference sequence). CDR3 loop: CASSSWSYEQYF. In DNA, the CDR3 is TGTGCCAGCAGTTCTTGGAGTTACGAGCAGTACTTC.

This clonotype showed up just a few times. The CDR3 here is CASSRDRDRTGLYGYTF. Here the CDR3 DNA reads TGTGCCAGCAGCCGGGACAGAGACCGGACAGGCCTCTATGGCTACACCTTC. This chain connects TRBV12-3 or TRBV12-4 to TRBJ1-2; TRBD1 agrees at 7 bases. V dropped 6 bases and J dropped 4; count of bases not matched to a gene: 17. The CDR3 is 17 residues long.

This clonotype showed up just a few times. The gene calls are TRBV19 and TRBJ1-1, with D possibly being TRBD1 (5 bases). This CDR3 has 15 residues. V lost 7 bases and J lost 2, with 17 bases in between. CDR1 and CDR2 from the germline V gene are LNHDA and SQIVND (reference sequence). The CDR3 sequence is CASTPAWTQNTEAFF. CDR3 sequence (DNA): TGTGCCAGTACCCCCGCCTGGACACAAAACACTGAAGCTTTCTTT.

This clonotype was observed at least ten times. The chain is built from TRBV19 and TRBJ2-5, with TRBD1 as a possible D gene (5 bases). This CDR3 has 13 amino acids. Germline-derived CDR1 and CDR2 are LNHDA and SQIVND (reference sequence). Trimming took off 5 bases at V and 1 base at J, with 8 bases between the two ends. In DNA, the CDR3 is TGTGCCAGTAGTGAACAGGCCCAAGAGACCCAGTACTTC. Amino acids: CASSEQAQETQYF.

The genes are TRBV7-2 and TRBJ1-1; a weak D match, TRBD1 (5 bases). CDR3 length: 12 amino acids. With 11 bases removed from V and 1 base from J, the gap between germline ends came to 11 bases. Germline assignment: CDR1 SGHTA and CDR2 FQGNSA. The CDR3 DNA reads as TGTGCCTGGATGAGGGGGAACACTGAAGCTTTCTTT. As protein: CAWMRGNTEAFF.

V and J are TRBV29-1 and TRBJ2-5; D gene unclear. With 3 bases removed from V and 0 bases from J, the gap between germline ends came to 8 bases. The CDR3 loop spans 13 amino acids. Looked up from germline, CDR1 is SQVTM and CDR2 is ANQGSEA. In DNA form, the CDR3 reads TGCAGCGTTGAGCGGCAGGACCAAGAGACCCAGTACTTC. Its protein is CSVERQDQETQYF.

This clonotype occurred many times. The chain is built from TRBV2 and TRBJ1-6; D is ambiguous. The V gene lost 4 bases and the J gene lost 5 bases, with 12 bases spanning the gap. This CDR3 has 15 amino acids. Germline CDR1 reads SNHLY; CDR2 reads FYNNEI. CDR3 protein: CASSVVTVHNSPLHF. The CDR3 bases are TGTGCCAGCAGTGTAGTGACGGTTCATAATTCACCCCTCCACTTT.